The clone carrying this T cell receptor (beta chain) was recorded many times. As yet, its antigen is unknown. In the library, each TCR cDNA molecule bore its own unique molecular identifier. TCRdb recomputed calls from the 5' RACE reads with MiXCR, one row per CDR3 protein. The sample has roughly 48,000 distinct CDR3 sequences, over 4.5% seen once. This sample stems from a study of spatial heterogeneity in lung cancer. General study points: Ubiquitous expanded tumor TCRs appeared in blood more at resection than follow-up.

CDR3 length equals 13 residues. V was pared by 2 bases and J by 5 bases, with 8 bases between. CDR1 and CDR2 from the germline V gene are SGHRS and YFSETQ. Time point defined: sample taken at primary tumor resection. TCRs were sequenced from unsorted whole RNA of tumor, nontumor lung or PBMC. This chain joins TRBV5-1 and TRBJ2-1; unclear D gene. The clonotype was recovered from a male donor with early-stage non-small cell lung cancer. The material sequenced was PBMCs, taken at surgery. The CDR3 reads CASSLIYNNEQFF. CDR3 coding DNA: TGCGCCAGCAGCTTAATCTATAACAATGAGCAGTTCTTC.